One and the same sample provided the 17 T cell receptor beta chains below, sequenced in a study of shared clonotypes between healthy human individuals. Sequencing was performed with immunoSEQ multiplex PCR; in TCRdb, only in-frame clones are kept and a portion is missing. The sample holds hundreds of thousands of clones, 95% to 97% seen once. The sample was naive CD4+ T cells sorted from blood. The sample's subset: CD45RA+ positively selected. The receptor source for this set is a woman in her 30s in good health.

This clone was observed a single time. Distinct nucleotide sequences in the sample also encode this CDR3. The chain joins TRBV28 to TRBJ2-5; the D gene is possibly TRBD2 (6 bases). The CDR3 totals 13 residues. With 3 bases removed from V and 7 bases from J, the gap between germline ends came to 12 bases. Germline V gene data show CDR1 as MDHEN and CDR2 as SYDVKM. CDR3 in amino acids: CASSFSGAGTQYF. The CDR3 nucleotides read TGTGCCAGCAGTTTTAGCGGTGCCGGGACCCAGTACTTC.

The rearrangement links TRBV7-2 to TRBJ2-1; D might be TRBD1 or TRBD2, each matching 5 bases. There are 15 residues in the CDR3. CDR1 SGHTA and CDR2 FQGNSA come from the germline V gene. Between the trimmed V and J ends, which lost 4 bases and 7 bases, there was a span of 17 bases. The CDR3 spells CASSSPGLRRNEQFF. Here the CDR3 DNA reads TGTGCCAGCAGCTCCCCGGGGCTAAGGCGTAATGAGCAGTTCTTC.

V gene TRBV21-1 combines with J gene TRBJ1-2; the table's TRBD1 call for D was not verified on the DNA. TRBV21-1 corresponds to a pseudogene. The CDR3 runs 13 residues. In nucleotides, the CDR3 is TGTGCCAGCAGCAAAGGGACAGGGCGCGGCTACACCTTC. Amino acids: CASSKGTGRGYTF.

The gene calls are TRBV28 and TRBJ2-5; D is possibly TRBD1 (6 bases). The CDR3 sequence is 18 residues long. V was trimmed by 6 bases and J by 2 bases, leaving 25 bases between them. Germline assignment: CDR1 MDHEN and CDR2 SYDVKM. CDR3 loop: CASRQTRGPWLTQETQYF. The DNA of the CDR3 is TGTGCCAGCAGGCAAACCAGGGGTCCCTGGCTTACTCAAGAGACCCAGTACTTC.

The rearrangement uses TRBV10-3 and TRBJ2-5; maybe TRBD2 (5 bases). Deletions cut 10 bases from V and 5 bases from J, with 20 bases between. This CDR3 is 14 amino acids long. CDR1 ENHRY and CDR2 SYGVKD come from the germline V gene. This CDR3 is CATAEGRGGETQYF. The CDR3 DNA reads as TGTGCCACCGCCGAAGGCCGGGGTGGGGAGACCCAGTACTTC.

The chain carries TRBV28 and TRBJ1-4; D is possibly TRBD1 (6 bases). The germline V and J ends were trimmed by 6 bases and 8 bases, with 16 bases remaining between them. Germline V CDR1 and CDR2: MDHEN, SYDVKM. The CDR3 extends over 14 amino acids. This chain's CDR3 is CASRSQGGEEKLFF. The DNA of the CDR3 is TGTGCCAGCAGATCACAGGGAGGGGAAGAAAAACTGTTTTTT.

The chain couples TRBV18 to TRBJ2-1; the match to TRBD1 covers 8 bases. The CDR3 sequence is 16 residues long. V lost 3 bases, J lost 0 bases, and 4 bases stayed unmatched. Germline lookup yields CDR1 KGHSH and CDR2 LQKENI. DNA for the CDR3: TGTGCCAGCTCACCTCCTACAGGGGGCTCCTACAATGAGCAGTTCTTC. Amino acids: CASSPPTGGSYNEQFF. Looking up the rest from reference TRBV18 and TRBJ2-1 gives the full variable domain: NAGVMQNPRHLVRRRGQEARLRCSPMKGHSHVYWYRQLPEEGLKFMVYLQKENIIDESGMPKERFSAEFPKEGPSILRIQQVVRGDSAAYFCASSPPTGGSYNEQFFGPGTRLTVL.

The chain has TRBV28 and TRBJ1-2; no definite D call. Germline CDR1 and CDR2: MDHEN and SYDVKM. Trimming removed 6 bases at V and 1 base at J, with 9 bases between. The CDR3 totals 13 residues. CDR3 sequence: CASRPPNNYGYTF. Here the CDR3 DNA reads TGTGCCAGCAGGCCCCCTAATAACTATGGCTACACCTTC.

This clone has only one observation. The rearrangement joins TRBV7-9 to TRBJ1-1; D gene unclear. The CDR3 totals 15 residues. V lost 0 bases and J 1 base, leaving 9 bases between the germline ends. In germline, CDR1 is SEHNR, CDR2 FQNEAQ (reference sequence). The CDR3 sequence is CASSLALHENTEAFF. Here the CDR3 DNA reads TGTGCCAGCAGCTTAGCACTTCACGAGAACACTGAAGCTTTCTTT.

The chain carries TRBV7-6 and TRBJ1-3; 7 nucleotides align to TRBD1. Germline V CDR1 and CDR2: SGHVS, FNYEAQ. This CDR3 has 16 amino acids. V shed 4 bases, J shed 0 bases, and the junction held 6 bases outside the gene matches. CDR3 sequence reads: CASSYPQGSSGNTIYF. DNA of the CDR3: TGTGCCAGCAGCTACCCACAGGGGTCCTCTGGAAACACCATATATTTT.

This clone was seen once. The chain recombines TRBV27 with TRBJ1-2; D gene ambiguous. The germline gives CDR1 MNHEY, CDR2 SMNVEV (reference sequence). The CDR3 contains 13 residues. Deletions cut 1 base from V and 4 bases from J, with 7 bases between. CDR3 in amino acids: CASSLYSSYGYTF. Here the CDR3 DNA reads TGTGCCAGCAGTTTATACAGCTCCTATGGCTACACCTTC.

J is TRBJ2-7 and V is TRBV19; TRBD1 matches at 8 bases. Germline CDR1 is LNHDA and CDR2 is SQIVND (reference sequence). This CDR3 has 15 residues. V was pared by 3 bases and J by 2 bases, with 6 bases of the junction left unmatched. As DNA, the CDR3 is TGTGCCAGTAGTATCGTTGGACAGGGACCCTACGAGCAGTACTTC. Translation gives CASSIVGQGPYEQYF.

This clone occurred a few times. Other DNA sequences in the same sample also yield this CDR3. The chain combines TRBV28 with TRBJ1-2, with D hard to call. Germline V gives CDR1 MDHEN, CDR2 SYDVKM. The CDR3 has 12 amino acids. Between the trimmed V and J ends, which lost 2 bases and 5 bases, there was a span of 6 bases. In nucleotides, the CDR3 is TGTGCCAGCAGTTTAGCGGGATATGGCTACACCTTC. Residues: CASSLAGYGYTF.

This sequence joins TRBV9 and TRBJ1-1, with 8 positions matching TRBD1. This CDR3 is built from 14 residues. The junction had 8 bases not matched to a gene; V was cut back by 4 bases and J by 6 bases. Germline values: CDR1 SGDLS, CDR2 YYNGEE. The CDR3 coding sequence is TGTGCCAGCAGCAGACAACAGGGGGAGGCTGAAGCTTTCTTT. Translation: CASSRQQGEAEAFF.

The chain has TRBV9 and TRBJ1-3; maybe TRBD1 (5 bases). The V end was cut by 3 bases, the J end by 3 bases, with 10 bases between. CDR3 size: 14 residues. From germline, CDR1 is SGDLS and CDR2 YYNGEE. In nucleotides, the CDR3 is TGTGCCAGCAGCGAGCAGGGTCATGGAAACACCATATATTTT. Protein product: CASSEQGHGNTIYF. The whole variable domain, remainder taken from reference TRBV9 and TRBJ1-3, is DSGVTQTPKHLITATGQRVTLRCSPRSGDLSVYWYQQSLDQGLQFLIQYYNGEERAKGNILERFSAQQFPDLHSELNLSSLELGDSALYFCASSEQGHGNTIYFGEGSWLTVV.

V and J are TRBV6-5 and TRBJ2-1; the D gene is possibly TRBD2 (5 bases). CDR1 is MNHEY, CDR2 SVGAGI, per germline. Trimming stripped 3 bases from V and 4 bases from J, with 10 bases between. The CDR3 has 14 amino acids. In DNA, the CDR3 is TGTGCCAGCAGTTATCGGACTGAGTACAATGAGCAGTTCTTC. It codes for CASSYRTEYNEQFF.

The chain has TRBV28 and TRBJ2-3, with D hard to call. Between the trimmed V and J ends, which lost 2 bases and 3 bases, there was a span of 18 bases. CDR1 MDHEN and CDR2 SYDVKM come from the germline V gene. The length of the CDR3 is 17 residues. The CDR3 spells CASSLVGSSPRTDTQYF. The CDR3, as DNA: TGTGCCAGCAGTTTAGTGGGCTCAAGTCCGAGGACAGATACGCAGTATTTT.